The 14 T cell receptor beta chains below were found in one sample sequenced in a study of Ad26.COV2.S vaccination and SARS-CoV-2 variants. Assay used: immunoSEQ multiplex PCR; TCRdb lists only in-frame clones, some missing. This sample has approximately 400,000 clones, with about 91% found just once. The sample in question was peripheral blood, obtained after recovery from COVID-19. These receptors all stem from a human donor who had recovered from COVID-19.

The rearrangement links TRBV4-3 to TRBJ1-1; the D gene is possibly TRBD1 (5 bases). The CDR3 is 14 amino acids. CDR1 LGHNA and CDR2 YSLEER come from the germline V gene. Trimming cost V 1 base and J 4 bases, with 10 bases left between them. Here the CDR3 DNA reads TGCGCCAGCAGCCAAGCATCGGGACTCACTGAAGCTTTCTTT. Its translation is CASSQASGLTEAFF.

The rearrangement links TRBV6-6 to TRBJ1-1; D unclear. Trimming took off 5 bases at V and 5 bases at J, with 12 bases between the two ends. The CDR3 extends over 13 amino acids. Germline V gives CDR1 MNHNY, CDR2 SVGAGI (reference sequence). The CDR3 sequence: CASSLQRQTEAFF. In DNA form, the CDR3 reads TGTGCCAGCAGTCTACAGCGCCAAACTGAAGCTTTCTTT.

CDR3 DNA sequence: TGTGCCAGCAGCGCGGACACGAACACTGAAGCTTTCTTT. It is translated as CASSADTNTEAFF. The chain recombines TRBV7-6 with TRBJ1-1; a weak D match, TRBD1 (5 bases). The CDR3 runs 13 residues. The V end lost 5 bases, the J end lost 1 base, and 8 bases lay between the germline ends. Germline CDR1 and CDR2: SGHVS and FNYEAQ.

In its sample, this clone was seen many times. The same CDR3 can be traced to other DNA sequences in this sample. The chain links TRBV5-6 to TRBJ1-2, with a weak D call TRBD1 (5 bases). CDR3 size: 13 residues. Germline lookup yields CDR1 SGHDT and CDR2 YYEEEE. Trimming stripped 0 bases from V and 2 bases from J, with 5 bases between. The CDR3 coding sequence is TGTGCCAGCAGCTTGGGACAGAACTATGGCTACACCTTC. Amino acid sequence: CASSLGQNYGYTF.

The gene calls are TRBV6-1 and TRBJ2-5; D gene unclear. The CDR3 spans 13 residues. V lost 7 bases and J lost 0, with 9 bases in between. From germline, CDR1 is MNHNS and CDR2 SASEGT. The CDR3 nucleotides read TGTGCCAGCAAGACTCCGTACCAAGAGACCCAGTACTTC. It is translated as CASKTPYQETQYF.

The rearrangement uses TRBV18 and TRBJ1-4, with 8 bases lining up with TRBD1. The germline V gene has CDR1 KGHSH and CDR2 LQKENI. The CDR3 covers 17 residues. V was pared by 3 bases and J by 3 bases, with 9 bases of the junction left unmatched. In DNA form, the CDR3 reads TGTGCCAGCTCACCTTTACGACAGGGGCTTTCTAATGAAAAACTGTTTTTT. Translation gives CASSPLRQGLSNEKLFF.

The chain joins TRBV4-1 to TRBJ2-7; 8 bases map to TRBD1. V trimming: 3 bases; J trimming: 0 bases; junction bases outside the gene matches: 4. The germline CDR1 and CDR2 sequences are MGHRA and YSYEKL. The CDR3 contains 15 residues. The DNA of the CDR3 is TGCGCCAGCAGCCACCCGGGACAGGTCTCCTACGAGCAGTACTTC. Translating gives CASSHPGQVSYEQYF.

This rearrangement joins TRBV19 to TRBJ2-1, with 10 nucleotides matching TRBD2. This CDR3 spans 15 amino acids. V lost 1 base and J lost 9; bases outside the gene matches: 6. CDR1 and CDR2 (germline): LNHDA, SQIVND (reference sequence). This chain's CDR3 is CASSIGAGGHGEQFF. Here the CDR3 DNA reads TGTGCCAGTAGTATAGGAGCGGGGGGGCATGGTGAGCAGTTCTTC.

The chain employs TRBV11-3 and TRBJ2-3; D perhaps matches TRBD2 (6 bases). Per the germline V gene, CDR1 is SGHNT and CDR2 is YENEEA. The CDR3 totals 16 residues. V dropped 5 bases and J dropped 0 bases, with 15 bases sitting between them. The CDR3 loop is CASSRGTRASTDTQYF. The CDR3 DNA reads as TGTGCCAGCAGCCGCGGGACTCGGGCGAGCACAGATACGCAGTATTTT.

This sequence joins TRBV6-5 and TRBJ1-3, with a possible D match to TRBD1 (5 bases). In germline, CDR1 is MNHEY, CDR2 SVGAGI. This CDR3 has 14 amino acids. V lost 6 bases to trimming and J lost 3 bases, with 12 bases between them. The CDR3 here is CASRPGPNGNTIYF. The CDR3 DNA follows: TGTGCCAGCAGGCCGGGACCCAATGGAAACACCATATATTTT.

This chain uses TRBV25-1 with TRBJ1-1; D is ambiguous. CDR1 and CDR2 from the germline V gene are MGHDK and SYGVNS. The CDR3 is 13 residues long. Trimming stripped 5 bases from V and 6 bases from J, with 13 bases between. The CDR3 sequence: CASSPAGLAEAFF. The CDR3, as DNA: TGTGCCAGCAGTCCAGCGGGTTTGGCTGAAGCTTTCTTT.

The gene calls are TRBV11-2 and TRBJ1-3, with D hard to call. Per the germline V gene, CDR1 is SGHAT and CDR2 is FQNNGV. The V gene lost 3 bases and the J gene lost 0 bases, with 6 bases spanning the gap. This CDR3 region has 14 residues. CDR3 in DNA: TGTGCCAGCAGCTTCGGGCTCTCTGGAAACACCATATATTTT. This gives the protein CASSFGLSGNTIYF.

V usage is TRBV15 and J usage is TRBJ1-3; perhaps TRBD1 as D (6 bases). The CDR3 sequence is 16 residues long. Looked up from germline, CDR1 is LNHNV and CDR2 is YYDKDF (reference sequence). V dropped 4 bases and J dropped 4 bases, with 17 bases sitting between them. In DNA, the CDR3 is TGTGCCACCAGCAAAATACAGGGTGCTACCGGAAACACCATATATTTT. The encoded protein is CATSKIQGATGNTIYF.

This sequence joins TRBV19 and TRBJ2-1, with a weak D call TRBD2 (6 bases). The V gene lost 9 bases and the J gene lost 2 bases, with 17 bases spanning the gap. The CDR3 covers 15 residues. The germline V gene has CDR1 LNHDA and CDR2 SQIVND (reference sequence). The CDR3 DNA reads TGTGCCAGCACTCAGACTAGGGACCCCTACAATGAGCAGTTCTTC. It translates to CASTQTRDPYNEQFF.